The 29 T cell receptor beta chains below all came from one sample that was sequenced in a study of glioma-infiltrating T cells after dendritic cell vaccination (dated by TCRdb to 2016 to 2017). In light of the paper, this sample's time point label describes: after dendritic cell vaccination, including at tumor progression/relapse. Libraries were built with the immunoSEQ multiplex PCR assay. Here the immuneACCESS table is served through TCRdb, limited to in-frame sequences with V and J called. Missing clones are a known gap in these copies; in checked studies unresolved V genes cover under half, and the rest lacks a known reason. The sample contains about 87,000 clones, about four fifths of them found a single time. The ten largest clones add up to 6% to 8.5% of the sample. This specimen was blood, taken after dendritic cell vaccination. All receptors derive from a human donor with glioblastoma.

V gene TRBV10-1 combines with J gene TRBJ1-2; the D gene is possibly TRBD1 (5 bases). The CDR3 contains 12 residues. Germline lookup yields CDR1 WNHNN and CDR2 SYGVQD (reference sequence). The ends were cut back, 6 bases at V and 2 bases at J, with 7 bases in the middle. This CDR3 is CASRDTNYGYTF. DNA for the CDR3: TGCGCCAGCAGGGACACCAACTATGGCTACACCTTC.

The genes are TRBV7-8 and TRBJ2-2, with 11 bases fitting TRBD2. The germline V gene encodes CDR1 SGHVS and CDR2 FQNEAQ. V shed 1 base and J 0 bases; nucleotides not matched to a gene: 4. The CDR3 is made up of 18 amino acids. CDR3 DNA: TGTGCCAGCAGCTTAGTTTCGGGACTAGCGGCGAACACCGGGGAGCTGTTTTTT. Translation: CASSLVSGLAANTGELFF.

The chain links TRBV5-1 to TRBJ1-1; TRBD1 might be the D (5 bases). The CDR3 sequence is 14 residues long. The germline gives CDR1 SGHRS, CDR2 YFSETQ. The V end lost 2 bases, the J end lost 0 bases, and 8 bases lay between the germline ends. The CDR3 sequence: CASSLDSLNTEAFF. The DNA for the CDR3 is TGCGCCAGCAGCTTAGACAGCTTGAACACTGAAGCTTTCTTT.

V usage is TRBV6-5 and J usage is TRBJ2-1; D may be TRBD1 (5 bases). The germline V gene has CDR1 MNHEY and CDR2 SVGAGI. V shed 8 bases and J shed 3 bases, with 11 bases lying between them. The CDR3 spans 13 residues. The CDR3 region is CASVDSHYNEQFF. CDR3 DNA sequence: TGTGCCAGCGTTGACAGTCACTACAATGAGCAGTTCTTC.

The CDR3 nucleotides are TGTGCCATCAGTGAGTCGTTACTAGCGGGGGGCGATGAGCAGTTCTTC. This codes for CAISESLLAGGDEQFF. The chain couples TRBV10-3 to TRBJ2-1, with 12 bases fitting TRBD2. With V trimmed by 0 bases and J by 8 bases, 5 bases remained unmatched. Germline-derived CDR1 and CDR2 are ENHRY and SYGVKD. The CDR3 has 16 residues.

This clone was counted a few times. The CDR3 loop is CASSPDAGQGDTEAFF. The CDR3 DNA reads as TGTGCCAGCAGTCCCGACGCCGGACAAGGCGACACTGAAGCTTTCTTT. The chain links TRBV6-6 to TRBJ1-1, with TRBD1 as a possible D gene (5 bases). The germline V and J ends were trimmed by 5 bases and 3 bases, with 19 bases remaining between them. This CDR3 has 16 residues. Germline V gives CDR1 MNHNY, CDR2 SVGAGI (reference sequence).

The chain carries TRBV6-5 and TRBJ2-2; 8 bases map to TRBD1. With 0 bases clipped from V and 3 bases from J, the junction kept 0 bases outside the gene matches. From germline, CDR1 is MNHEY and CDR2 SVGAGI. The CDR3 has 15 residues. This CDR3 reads CASSYSQGDTGELFF. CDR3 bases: TGTGCCAGCAGTTACTCACAGGGGGACACCGGGGAGCTGTTTTTT.

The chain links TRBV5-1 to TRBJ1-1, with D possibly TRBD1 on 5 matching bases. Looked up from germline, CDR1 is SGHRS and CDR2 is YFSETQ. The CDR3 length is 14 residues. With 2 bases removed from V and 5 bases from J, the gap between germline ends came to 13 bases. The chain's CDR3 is CASSFGAGRTEAFF. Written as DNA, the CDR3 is TGCGCCAGCAGCTTTGGGGCCGGTAGGACTGAAGCTTTCTTT.

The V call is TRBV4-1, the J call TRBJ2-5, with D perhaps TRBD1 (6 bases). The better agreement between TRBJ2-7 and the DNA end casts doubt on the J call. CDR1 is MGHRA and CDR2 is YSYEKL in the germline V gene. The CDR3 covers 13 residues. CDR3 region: CASSQANRDEQYF. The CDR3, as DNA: TGCGCCAGCAGCCAAGCTAACAGGGACGAGCAGTACTTC.

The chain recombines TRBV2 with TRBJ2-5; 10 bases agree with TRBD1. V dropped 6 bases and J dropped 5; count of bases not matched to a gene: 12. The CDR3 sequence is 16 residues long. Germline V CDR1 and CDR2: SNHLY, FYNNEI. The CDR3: CASSPGQGSFGETQYF. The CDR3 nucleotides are TGTGCCAGCAGCCCGGGACAGGGGAGCTTTGGGGAGACCCAGTACTTC.

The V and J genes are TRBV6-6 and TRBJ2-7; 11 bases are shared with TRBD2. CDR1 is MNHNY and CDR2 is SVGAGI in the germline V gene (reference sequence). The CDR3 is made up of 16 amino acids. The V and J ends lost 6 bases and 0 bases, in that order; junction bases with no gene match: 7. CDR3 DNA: TGTGCCAGCAGGCAAACTAGCGGGGGATACTCCTACGAGCAGTACTTC. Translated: CASRQTSGGYSYEQYF.

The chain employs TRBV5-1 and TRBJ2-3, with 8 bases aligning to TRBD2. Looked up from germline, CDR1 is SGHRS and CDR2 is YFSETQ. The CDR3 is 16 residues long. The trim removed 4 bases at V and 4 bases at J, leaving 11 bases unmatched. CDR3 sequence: CASSLDGAGGADTQYF. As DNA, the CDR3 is TGCGCCAGCAGCCTGGACGGGGCGGGGGGCGCAGATACGCAGTATTTT. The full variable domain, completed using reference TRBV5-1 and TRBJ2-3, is KAGVTQTPRYLIKTRGQQVTLSCSPISGHRSVSWYQQTPGQGLQFLFEYFSETQRNKGNFPGRFSGRQFSNSRSEMNVSTLELGDSALYLCASSLDGAGGADTQYFGPGTRLTVL.

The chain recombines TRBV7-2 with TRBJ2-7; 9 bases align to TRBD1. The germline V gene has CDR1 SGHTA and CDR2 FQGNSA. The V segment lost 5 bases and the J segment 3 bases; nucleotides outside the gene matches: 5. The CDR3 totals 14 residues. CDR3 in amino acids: CASSPGTGLYEQYF. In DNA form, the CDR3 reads TGTGCCAGCAGCCCCGGGACAGGGCTCTACGAGCAGTACTTC.

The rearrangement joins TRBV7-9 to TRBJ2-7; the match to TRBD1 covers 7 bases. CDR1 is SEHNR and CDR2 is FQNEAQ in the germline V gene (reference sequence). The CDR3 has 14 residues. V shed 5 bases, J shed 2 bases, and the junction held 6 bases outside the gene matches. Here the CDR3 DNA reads TGTGCCAGCAGCCCGCGGACAGGACCCTACGAGCAGTACTTC. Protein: CASSPRTGPYEQYF. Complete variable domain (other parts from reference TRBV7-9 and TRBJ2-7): DTGVSQNPRHKITKRGQNVTFRCDPISEHNRLYWYRQTLGQGPEFLTYFQNEAQLEKSRLLSDRFSAERPKGSFSTLEIQRTEQGDSAMYLCASSPRTGPYEQYFGPGTRLTVT.

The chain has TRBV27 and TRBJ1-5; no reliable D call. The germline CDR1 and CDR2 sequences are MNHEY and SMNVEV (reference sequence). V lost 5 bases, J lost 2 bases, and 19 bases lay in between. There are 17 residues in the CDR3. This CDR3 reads CASSTQFVWEGNQPQHF. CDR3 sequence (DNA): TGTGCCAGCAGTACTCAATTCGTTTGGGAGGGCAATCAGCCCCAGCATTTT.

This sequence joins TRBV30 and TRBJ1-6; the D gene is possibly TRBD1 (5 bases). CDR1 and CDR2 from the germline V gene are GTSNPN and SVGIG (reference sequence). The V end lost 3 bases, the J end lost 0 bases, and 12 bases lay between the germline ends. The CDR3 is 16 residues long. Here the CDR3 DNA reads TGTGCCTGGAGGGCTCAGGGAACCTCCTATAATTCACCCCTCCACTTT. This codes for CAWRAQGTSYNSPLHF.

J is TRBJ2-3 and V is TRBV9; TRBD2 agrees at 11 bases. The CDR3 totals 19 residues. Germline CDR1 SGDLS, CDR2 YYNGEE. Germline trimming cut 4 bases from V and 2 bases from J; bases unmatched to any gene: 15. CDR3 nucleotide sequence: TGTGCCAGCAGCCGGGAAGGGGCTAGCGGGGGGACTTCCACAGATACGCAGTATTTT. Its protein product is CASSREGASGGTSTDTQYF.

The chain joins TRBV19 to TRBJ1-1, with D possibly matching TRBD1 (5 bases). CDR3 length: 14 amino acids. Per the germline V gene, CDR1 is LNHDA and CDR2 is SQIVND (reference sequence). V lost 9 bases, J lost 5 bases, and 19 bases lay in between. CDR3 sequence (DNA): TGTGCCAGCCGGGGGGAGGGGCGCCTGACTGAAGCTTTCTTT. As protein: CASRGEGRLTEAFF.

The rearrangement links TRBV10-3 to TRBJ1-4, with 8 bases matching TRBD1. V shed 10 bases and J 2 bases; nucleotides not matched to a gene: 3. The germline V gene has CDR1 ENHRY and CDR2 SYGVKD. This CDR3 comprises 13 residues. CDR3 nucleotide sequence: TGTGCCACCCAGGGGGCTACTAATGAAAAACTGTTTTTT. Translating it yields CATQGATNEKLFF.

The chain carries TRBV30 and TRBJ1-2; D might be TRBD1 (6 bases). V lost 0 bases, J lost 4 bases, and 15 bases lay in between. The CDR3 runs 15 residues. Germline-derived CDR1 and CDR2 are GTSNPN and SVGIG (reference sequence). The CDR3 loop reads CAWSVSGGASYGYTF. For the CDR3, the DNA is TGTGCCTGGAGTGTATCTGGGGGCGCCAGCTATGGCTACACCTTC.

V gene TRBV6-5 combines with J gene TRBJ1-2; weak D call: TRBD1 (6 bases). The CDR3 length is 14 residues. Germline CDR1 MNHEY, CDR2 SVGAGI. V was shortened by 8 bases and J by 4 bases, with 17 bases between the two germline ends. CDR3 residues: CASSRTGKAYGYTF. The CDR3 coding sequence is TGTGCCAGCTCACGAACAGGGAAAGCCTATGGCTACACCTTC.

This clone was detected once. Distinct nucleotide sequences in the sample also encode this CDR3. For the CDR3, the DNA is TGTGCCTGGACAGGGAGGGGGGGTACCGGGGAGCTGTTTTTT. Translation: CAWTGRGGTGELFF. The rearrangement joins TRBV30 to TRBJ2-2, with TRBD2 as a possible D gene (7 bases). Trimming took off 4 bases at V and 5 bases at J, with 14 bases between the two ends. Looked up from germline, CDR1 is GTSNPN and CDR2 is SVGIG (reference sequence). This CDR3 has 14 residues.

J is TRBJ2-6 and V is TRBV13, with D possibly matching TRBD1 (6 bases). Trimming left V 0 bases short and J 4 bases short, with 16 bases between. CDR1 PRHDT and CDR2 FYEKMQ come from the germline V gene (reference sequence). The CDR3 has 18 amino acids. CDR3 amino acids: CASSLGGHPYSGANVLTF. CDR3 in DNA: TGTGCCAGCAGCTTAGGGGGACACCCGTATTCGGGGGCCAACGTCCTGACTTTC. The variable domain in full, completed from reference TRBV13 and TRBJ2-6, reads AAGVIQSPRHLIKEKRETATLKCYPIPRHDTVYWYQQGPGQDPQFLISFYEKMQSDKGSIPDRFSAQQFSDYHSELNMSSLELGDSALYFCASSLGGHPYSGANVLTFGAGSRLTVL.

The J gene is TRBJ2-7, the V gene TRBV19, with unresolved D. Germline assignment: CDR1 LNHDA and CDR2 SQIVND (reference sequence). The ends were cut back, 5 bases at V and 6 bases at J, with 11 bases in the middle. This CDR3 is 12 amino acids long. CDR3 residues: CASSVTTGEQYF. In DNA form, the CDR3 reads TGTGCCAGTAGTGTGACAACTGGCGAGCAGTACTTC.

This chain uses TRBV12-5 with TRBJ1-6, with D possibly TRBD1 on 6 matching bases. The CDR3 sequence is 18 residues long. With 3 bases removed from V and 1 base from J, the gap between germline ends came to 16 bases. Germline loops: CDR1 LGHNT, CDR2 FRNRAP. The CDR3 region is CASGLTGQPGSYNSPLHF. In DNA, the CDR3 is TGTGCTAGTGGTTTAACCGGACAGCCCGGTTCCTATAATTCACCCCTCCACTTT.

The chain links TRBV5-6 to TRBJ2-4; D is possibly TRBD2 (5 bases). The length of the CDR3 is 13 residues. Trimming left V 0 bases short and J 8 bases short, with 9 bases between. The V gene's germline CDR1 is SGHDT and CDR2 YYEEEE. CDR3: CASSLELGDIQYF. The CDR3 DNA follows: TGTGCCAGCAGCTTGGAACTCGGGGACATTCAGTACTTC.

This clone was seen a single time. The chain's CDR3 is CASTGGVTNTEAFF. The CDR3 DNA reads TGTGCCAGCACGGGGGGGGTAACGAACACTGAAGCTTTCTTT. This chain links TRBV2 with TRBJ1-1; TRBD1 is a possible D gene (5 bases). Trimming removed 7 bases from V and 1 base from J, with 13 bases in between. Per the germline V gene, CDR1 is SNHLY and CDR2 is FYNNEI. The CDR3 has 14 residues.

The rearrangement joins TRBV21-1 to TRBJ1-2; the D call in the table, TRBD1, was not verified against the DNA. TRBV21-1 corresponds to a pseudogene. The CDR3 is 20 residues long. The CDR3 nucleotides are TGTGCCAGCAGCAAAACTATCGCAAAACAGGGTTCTTTATCCGACTATGGCTACACCTTC. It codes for CASSKTIAKQGSLSDYGYTF.

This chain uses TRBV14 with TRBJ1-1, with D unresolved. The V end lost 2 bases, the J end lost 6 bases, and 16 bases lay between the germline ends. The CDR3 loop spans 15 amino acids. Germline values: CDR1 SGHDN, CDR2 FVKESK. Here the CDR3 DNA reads TGTGCCAGCAGCCAAAGACTATCGGGATCCGCTGAAGCTTTCTTT. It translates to CASSQRLSGSAEAFF.